This T cell receptor (beta chain) is drawn from a study of blood T cell repertoires in COVID-19. As for the study in general: Acute and convalescent COVID-19 specimens originated in the United States, Italy and Spain. In each case, the material was cDNA or gDNA derived from T cells, B-cell-depleted T cells, or PBMCs.

V was shortened by 6 bases and J by 2 bases, with 16 bases between the two germline ends. Germline loops: CDR1 MNHEY, CDR2 SVGAGI. The CDR3 is 15 residues long. In the original processing: Estimates of nucleated cell counts were drawn from the amplification of reference gene primers. The repertoire was sequenced with immunoSEQ multiplex PCR; TCRdb's copy has only in-frame clones and lacks some. V and J calls plus clone size are reproduced from that table; the DNA served to infer D and trimming. The sample has around 230,000 clones, about 83% seen once. J is TRBJ2-5 and V is TRBV6-5; D is perhaps TRBD1 (6 bases). The specimen sequenced was peripheral blood. The receptor's source is a woman in her forties or fifties with acute or convalescent COVID-19. CDR3 sequence (DNA): TGTGCCAGCAGCCTGGACAGCGCTATACAAGAGACCCAGTACTTC. Protein sequence: CASSLDSAIQETQYF.